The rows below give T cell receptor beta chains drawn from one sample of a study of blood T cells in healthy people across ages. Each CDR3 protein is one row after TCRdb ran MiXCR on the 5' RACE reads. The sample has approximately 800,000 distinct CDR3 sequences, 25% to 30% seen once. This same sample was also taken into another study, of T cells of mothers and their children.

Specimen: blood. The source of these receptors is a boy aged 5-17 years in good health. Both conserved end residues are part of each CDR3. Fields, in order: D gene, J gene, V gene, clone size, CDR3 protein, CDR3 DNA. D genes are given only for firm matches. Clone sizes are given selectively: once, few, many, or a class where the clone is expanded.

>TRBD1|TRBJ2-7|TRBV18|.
CASSTRQGGGYEQYF
TGTGCCAGCTCAACGCGACAGGGGGGAGGCTACGAGCAGTACTTC
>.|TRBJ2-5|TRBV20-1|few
CSARAGGRGETQYF
TGCAGTGCTAGAGCGGGGGGCCGGGGGGAGACCCAGTACTTC
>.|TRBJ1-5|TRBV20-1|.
CSARGGEGNQPQHF
TGCAGTGCTAGAGGAGGGGAAGGCAATCAGCCCCAGCATTTT
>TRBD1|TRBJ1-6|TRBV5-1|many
CASSSGQGASPLHF
TGCGCCAGCAGCTCCGGACAGGGGGCTTCACCCCTCCACTTT
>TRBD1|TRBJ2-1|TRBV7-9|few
CASSFPRDRDGDHEQFF
TGTGCCAGCAGCTTCCCGCGGGACAGGGACGGAGACCATGAGCAGTTCTTC
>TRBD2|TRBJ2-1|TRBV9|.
CASSTSGGAGNGQFF
TGTGCCAGCAGCACTAGCGGGGGGGCAGGCAATGGGCAGTTCTTC
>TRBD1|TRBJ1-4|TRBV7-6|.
CASSLGRGTGVEKLFF
TGTGCCAGCAGCTTAGGAAGGGGGACAGGGGTCGAAAAACTGTTTTTT
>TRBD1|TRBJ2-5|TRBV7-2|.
CASTTGTYQETQYF
TGTGCCAGTACGACAGGGACGTACCAAGAGACCCAGTACTTC
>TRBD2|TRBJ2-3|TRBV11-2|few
CASSLASGGAGDTQYF
TGTGCCAGCAGCTTAGCGAGCGGGGGGGCCGGAGATACGCAGTATTTT
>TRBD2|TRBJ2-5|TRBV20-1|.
CSARARLTSGVQETQYF
TGCAGTGCTAGAGCCCGCCTGACTAGCGGGGTACAAGAGACCCAGTACTTC
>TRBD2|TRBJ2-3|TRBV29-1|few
CSVVGTSETDTQYF
TGCAGCGTTGTAGGGACTAGCGAGACAGATACGCAGTATTTT
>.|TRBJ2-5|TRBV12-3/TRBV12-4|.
CASSRYFREQYF
TGTGCCAGCAGTAGATATTTCAGGGAGCAGTACTTC
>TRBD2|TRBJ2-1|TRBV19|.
CASWTSGGARFF
TGTGCCAGTTGGACTAGCGGGGGGGCAAGGTTCTTC
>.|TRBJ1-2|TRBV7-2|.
CASSLDVAQSNYGYTF
TGTGCCAGCAGCTTAGATGTAGCACAATCTAACTATGGCTACACCTTC
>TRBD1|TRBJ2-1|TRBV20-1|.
CSAWTGVHNEQFF
TGCAGTGCCTGGACAGGGGTCCACAATGAGCAGTTCTTC
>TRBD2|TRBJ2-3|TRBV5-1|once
CASSPRSSGGPDTQYF
TGCGCCAGCAGCCCCCGGAGTAGCGGGGGGCCCGATACGCAGTATTTT
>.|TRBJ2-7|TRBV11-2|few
CASTLSRGFSYEQYF
TGTGCCAGCACCCTCTCTCGCGGGTTCTCCTACGAGCAGTACTTC
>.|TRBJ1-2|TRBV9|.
CASSVGGEYGYTF
TGTGCCAGCAGCGTTGGGGGTGAATATGGCTACACCTTC
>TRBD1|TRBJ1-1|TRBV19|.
CASSWTGETEAFF
TGTGCCAGTAGTTGGACAGGGGAAACTGAAGCTTTCTTT
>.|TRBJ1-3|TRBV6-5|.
CASTSVAGTIYF
TGTGCCAGCACCTCAGTGGCTGGCACCATATATTTT
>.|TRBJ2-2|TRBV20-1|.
CSATPMGLGRTGELFF
TGCAGTGCTACCCCTATGGGGCTGGGCCGGACCGGGGAGCTGTTTTTT
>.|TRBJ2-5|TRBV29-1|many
CSVERGTQYF
TGCAGCGTTGAACGCGGGACCCAGTACTTC
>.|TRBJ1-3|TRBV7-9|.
CASSLWGGSDSGNTIYF
TGTGCCAGCAGCTTGTGGGGGGGCTCCGACTCTGGAAACACCATATATTTT
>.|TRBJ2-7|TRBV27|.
CASSQRAPTYEQYF
TGTGCCAGCAGTCAGAGAGCACCGACCTACGAGCAGTACTTC
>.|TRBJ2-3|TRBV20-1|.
CSAETVAPADTQYF
TGCAGTGCTGAGACGGTAGCACCGGCAGATACGCAGTATTTT
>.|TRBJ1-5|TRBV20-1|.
CSAREKPERGPQHF
TGCAGTGCTAGAGAGAAGCCCGAGCGAGGGCCCCAGCATTTT
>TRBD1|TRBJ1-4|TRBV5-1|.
CASSASGTGNEKLFF
TGCGCCAGCAGCGCGTCCGGGACAGGCAATGAAAAACTGTTTTTT
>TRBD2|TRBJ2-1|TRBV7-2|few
CASSERRGYNEQFF
TGTGCCAGCAGCGAACGGCGGGGGTACAATGAGCAGTTCTTC
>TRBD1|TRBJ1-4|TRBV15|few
CATSRSLGQPNEKLFF
TGTGCCACCAGCAGATCACTGGGACAGCCTAATGAAAAACTGTTTTTT
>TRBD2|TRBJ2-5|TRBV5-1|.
CASSLDPGGQETQYF
TGCGCCAGCAGCTTGGATCCGGGGGGGCAAGAGACCCAGTACTTC
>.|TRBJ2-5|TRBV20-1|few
CSASSQTQYF
TGCAGTGCCTCGTCGCAGACCCAGTACTTC
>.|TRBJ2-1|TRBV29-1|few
CSVVPRDTYNEQFF
TGCAGCGTTGTACCCAGGGACACCTACAATGAGCAGTTCTTC
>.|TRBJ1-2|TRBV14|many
CASSQSPGNGYTF
TGTGCCAGCAGCCAATCTCCGGGAAACGGCTACACCTTC
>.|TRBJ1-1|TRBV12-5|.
CASGTNGAFF
TGTGCTAGTGGTACAAACGGGGCTTTCTTT
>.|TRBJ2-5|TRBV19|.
CASSIAGRQETQYF
TGTGCCAGTAGTATAGCAGGCAGACAAGAGACCCAGTACTTC
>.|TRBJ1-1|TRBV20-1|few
CSAPLDGAAFF
TGCAGTGCCCCTTTAGACGGGGCTGCTTTCTTT
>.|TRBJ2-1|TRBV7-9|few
CASSESGRSYNEQFF
TGTGCCAGCAGCGAGAGCGGGCGCTCCTACAATGAGCAGTTCTTC
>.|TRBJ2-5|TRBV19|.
CASRIKDQRLETQYF
TGTGCCAGTAGGATAAAGGACCAGCGATTGGAGACCCAGTACTTC
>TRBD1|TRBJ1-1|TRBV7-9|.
CASSWKGTASMNTEAFF
TGTGCCAGCAGCTGGAAGGGGACAGCGTCCATGAACACTGAAGCTTTCTTT
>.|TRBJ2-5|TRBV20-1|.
CSARARVTRETQYF
TGCAGTGCTAGAGCGCGGGTGACAAGGGAGACCCAGTACTTC